This TCR beta chain is drawn from a study of Ad26.COV2.S vaccination and SARS-CoV-2 variants. Study summary: Donor joined the COV1001 Ad26.COV2.S trial arm. Ad26.COV2.S given intramuscularly, once or twice 56 days apart. The study's findings and limits: Placebo recipients and vaccine recipients were similar in non-spike TCR breadth.

Assay: immunoSEQ multiplex PCR; the TCRdb copy retains only in-frame clones and omits some. The sample lists about 350,000 clones; around 89% were seen once. Treatment: some 20 received Ad26.COV2.S at low or high dose, single or two shots; five or six received placebo; per-sample allocation not given. Sampling took place 63 days after the first vaccine or placebo injection. Based in Boston, the donor was an adult of 18-55 years. As to this clone: Its antigen is not identified.

The CDR3 runs to 15 residues. Germline V CDR1 and CDR2: MNHEY, SVGAGI. The V gene lost 1 base and the J gene lost 1 base, with 10 bases spanning the gap. The V call is TRBV6-5, the J call TRBJ1-2, with D possibly matching TRBD1 (6 bases). This TCR derives from a person between 18 and 59 years old who received the Ad26.COV2.S COVID-19 vaccine or a placebo. Source: peripheral blood, taken in a trial of Ad26.COV2.S vaccine versus placebo. CDR3 amino acids: CASSYWRDNNYGYTF. The CDR3, as DNA: TGTGCCAGCAGTTACTGGAGGGACAATAACTATGGCTACACCTTC.